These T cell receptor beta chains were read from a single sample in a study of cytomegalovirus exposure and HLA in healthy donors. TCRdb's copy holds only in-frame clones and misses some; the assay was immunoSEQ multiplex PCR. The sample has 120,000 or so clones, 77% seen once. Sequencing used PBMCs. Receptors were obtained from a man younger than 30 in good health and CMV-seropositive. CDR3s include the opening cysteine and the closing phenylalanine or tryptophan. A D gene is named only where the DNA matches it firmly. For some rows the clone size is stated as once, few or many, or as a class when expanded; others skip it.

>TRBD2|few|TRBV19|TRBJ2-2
CASSMGGDTGELFF
TGTGCCAGTAGTATGGGGGGGGACACCGGGGAGCTGTTTTTT
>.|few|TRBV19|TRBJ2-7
CASSIVAGTYEQYF
TGTGCCAGTAGTATAGTGGCGGGCACCTACGAGCAGTACTTC
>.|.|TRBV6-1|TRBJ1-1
CASRKGVAEAFF
TGTGCCAGCAGGAAAGGGGTGGCAGAAGCTTTCTTT
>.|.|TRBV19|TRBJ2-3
CASSNLIADGSTDTQYF
TGTGCCAGTAGTAATCTCATAGCGGATGGTAGCACAGATACGCAGTATTTT
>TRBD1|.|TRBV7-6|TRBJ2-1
CASSPGQGTHNEQFF
TGTGCCAGCAGCCCCGGACAGGGTACCCACAATGAGCAGTTCTTC
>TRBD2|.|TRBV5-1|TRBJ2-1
CASSFRASGRMMGNEQFF
TGCGCCAGCAGCTTTCGGGCTAGCGGGAGAATGATGGGCAATGAGCAGTTCTTC
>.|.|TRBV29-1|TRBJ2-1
CSVANYHYEQFF
TGCAGCGTCGCGAACTACCACTATGAGCAGTTCTTC
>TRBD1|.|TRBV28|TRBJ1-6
CASSRQGDSPLHF
TGTGCCAGCAGCCGACAGGGGGATTCACCCCTCCACTTT
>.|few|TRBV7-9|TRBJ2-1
CASSPGIFSYNEQFF
TGTGCCAGCAGCCCGGGAATTTTCTCCTACAATGAGCAGTTCTTC
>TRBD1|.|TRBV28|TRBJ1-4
CASRVTGRKLFF
TGTGCCAGCAGAGTGACAGGGAGGAAACTGTTTTTT
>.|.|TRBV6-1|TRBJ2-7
CASREFSDTYEQYF
TGTGCCAGCCGGGAGTTTAGCGATACCTACGAGCAGTACTTC
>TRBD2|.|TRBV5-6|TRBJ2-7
CASSYRGVAGEGYEQYF
TGTGCCAGCAGCTACCGAGGGGTAGCGGGAGAGGGATACGAGCAGTACTTC
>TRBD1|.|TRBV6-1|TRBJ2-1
CASSEGSGGEWTYNEQFF
TGTGCCAGCAGTGAAGGGTCAGGGGGCGAATGGACCTACAATGAGCAGTTCTTC
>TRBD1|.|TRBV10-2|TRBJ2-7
CASSDTGAAYEQYF
TGCGCCAGCAGTGATACAGGGGCTGCCTACGAGCAGTACTTC
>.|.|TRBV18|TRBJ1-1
CASSPAPGNEAFF
TGTGCCAGCTCACCTGCGCCGGGAAATGAAGCTTTCTTT
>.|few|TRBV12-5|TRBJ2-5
CASGPPGVAQETQYF
TGTGCTAGTGGTCCTCCCGGGGTAGCACAAGAGACCCAGTACTTC
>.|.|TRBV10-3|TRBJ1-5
CAISERGQPQHF
TGTGCCATCAGTGAAAGGGGTCAGCCCCAGCATTTT
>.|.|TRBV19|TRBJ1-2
CASSMGGSGYTF
TGTGCCAGTAGTATGGGAGGGTCGGGCTACACCTTC
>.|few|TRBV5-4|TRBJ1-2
CASSQGQKANGYTF
TGTGCCAGCAGCCAGGGACAAAAGGCTAACGGCTACACCTTC
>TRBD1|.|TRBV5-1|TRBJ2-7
CASHSPGTGNYEQYF
TGCGCCAGCCACTCCCCCGGGACAGGGAATTACGAGCAGTACTTC
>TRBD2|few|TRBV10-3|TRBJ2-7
CAISGLTSGYEQYF
TGTGCCATCAGTGGGCTGACTAGCGGATACGAGCAGTACTTC
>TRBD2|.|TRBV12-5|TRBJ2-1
CASGLVLQQSRLAGYNEQFF
TGTGCTAGTGGTTTGGTACTCCAACAGAGTAGACTAGCGGGCTACAATGAGCAGTTCTTC
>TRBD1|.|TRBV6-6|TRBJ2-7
CASSTTTGGSYEQYF
TGTGCCAGCAGTACGACGACAGGGGGTTCCTACGAGCAGTACTTC
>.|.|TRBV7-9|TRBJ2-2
CASSLEQGNTGELFF
TGTGCCAGCAGCTTAGAGCAGGGTAACACCGGGGAGCTGTTTTTT
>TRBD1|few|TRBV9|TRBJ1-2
CASSASRTGPNYGYTF
TGTGCCAGCAGCGCTTCAAGGACAGGGCCTAACTATGGCTACACCTTC
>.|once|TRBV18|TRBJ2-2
CASSLGTTNTGELFF
TGTGCCAGCTCACTTGGGACAACGAACACCGGGGAGCTGTTTTTT
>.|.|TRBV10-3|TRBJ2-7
CAISRGGLTYEQYF
TGTGCCATCAGTCGCGGCGGACTTACCTACGAGCAGTACTTC
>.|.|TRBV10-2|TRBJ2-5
CASSEWGAWETQYF
TGCGCCAGCAGTGAGTGGGGAGCCTGGGAGACCCAGTACTTC
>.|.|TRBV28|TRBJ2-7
CASRFPSGYEQYF
TGTGCCAGCAGATTTCCCTCAGGATACGAGCAGTACTTC
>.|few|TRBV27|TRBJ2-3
CASSLGRGRYGDTQYF
TGTGCCAGCAGTTTAGGGCGGGGCCGCTACGGGGATACGCAGTATTTT
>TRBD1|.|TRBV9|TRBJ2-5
CASSATGVWGETQYF
TGTGCCAGCAGCGCTACAGGGGTTTGGGGGGAGACCCAGTACTTC
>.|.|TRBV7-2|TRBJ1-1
CASSLAGLMNTEAFF
TGTGCCAGCAGCTTAGCTGGCCTCATGAACACTGAAGCTTTCTTT
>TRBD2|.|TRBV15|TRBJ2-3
CATSAAGGEDTQYF
TGTGCCACCTCAGCAGCGGGGGGGGAGGATACGCAGTATTTT
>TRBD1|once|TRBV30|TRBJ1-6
CAWSRPPGQASPLHF
TGTGCCTGGAGCAGACCCCCGGGACAGGCATCACCCCTCCACTTT
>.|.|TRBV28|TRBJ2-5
CASSLRETQYF
TGTGCCAGCTCCCTCCGAGAGACCCAGTACTTC